This T cell receptor (beta chain) was retrieved from a study of molecular identifiers for immune sequencing clone quantification. This clonotype showed up many times. With 10%, 30% or 50% of RNA, about 20,000 to 1,100,000 naive CD8 T cells were sequenced. TCRdb fed the PCR reads into MiXCR, producing one record per CDR3 protein. This table has tens of thousands of distinct CDR3 sequences, around 20% appearing once. Looked up from germline, CDR1 is SGHRS and CDR2 is YFSETQ. V shed 4 bases and J 8 bases; nucleotides not matched to a gene: 14. The CDR3 loop spans 16 amino acids. The sequenced sample was naive CD8+ T cells from blood, with Jurkat cell RNA spiked in. Described subset: FACS-sorted CD8+CD4-CCR7+CD45RA+ naive T cells. The chain links TRBV5-1 to TRBJ2-1; 8 nucleotides match TRBD1. The origin of this receptor is a human donor in good health. Some libraries in this study had Jurkat cell RNA spiked in. In nucleotides, the CDR3 is TGCGCCAGCAGCCATGGGGGACGGACAGGGCGGCATGAGCAGTTCTTC. It specifies CASSHGGRTGRHEQFF. Based on the CDR3 plus reference TRBV5-1 and TRBJ2-1, the full variable domain is KAGVTQTPRYLIKTRGQQVTLSCSPISGHRSVSWYQQTPGQGLQFLFEYFSETQRNKGNFPGRFSGRQFSNSRSEMNVSTLELGDSALYLCASSHGGRTGRHEQFFGPGTRLTVL.